Listed below are T cell receptor beta chains from one sample, sequenced in a study of blood T cell repertoires in COVID-19. The data were produced by immunoSEQ multiplex PCR, yet TCRdb's version contains in-frame clones alone and is incomplete. The data show roughly 86,000 clones, 86% seen once. Specimen: peripheral blood. The receptors come from a man aged 45-65 years with active or convalescent COVID-19. The CDR3 runs from the conserved cysteine through the conserved F or W. The D gene is left open where the match is weak. Size is stated for part of the rows, as once, few or many counts, or as a class when the clone is expanded.

NA	TRBV5-5	TRBJ2-5	NA	CASSLGSHGETQYF	TGTGCCAGCAGCTTGGGGAGCCACGGGGAGACCCAGTACTTC
NA	TRBV2	TRBJ1-2	NA	CASSEREDTNYGYTF	TGTGCCAGCAGTGAAAGGGAGGACACTAACTATGGCTACACCTTC
NA	TRBV3-1/TRBV3-2	TRBJ1-1	NA	CASSQVGQHEAFF	TGTGCCAGCAGCCAAGTCGGACAGCACGAAGCTTTCTTT
NA	TRBV5-6	TRBJ1-6	once	CASSLASISYNSPLHF	TGTGCCAGCAGCTTGGCGAGTATCTCCTATAATTCACCCCTCCACTTT
NA	TRBV10-3	TRBJ2-5	NA	CAISDLAETQYF	TGTGCCATCAGTGACCTCGCGGAGACCCAGTACTTC
NA	TRBV15	TRBJ2-3	once	CATSRGESTDTQYF	TGTGCCACCAGCAGAGGAGAAAGCACAGATACGCAGTATTTT
TRBD2	TRBV5-4	TRBJ2-2	NA	CASSLGAGGNTGELFF	TGTGCCAGCAGCTTGGGAGCGGGGGGGAACACCGGGGAGCTGTTTTTT
TRBD2	TRBV4-1	TRBJ2-4	NA	CASSQGLAGGRAKNIQYF	TGCGCCAGCAGCCAAGGACTAGCGGGGGGGCGGGCCAAAAACATTCAGTACTTC
TRBD1	TRBV7-9	TRBJ2-3	few	CASSLFGTGGVDTQYF	TGTGCCAGCAGCCTCTTCGGGACAGGAGGCGTAGATACGCAGTATTTT
TRBD1	TRBV29-1	TRBJ2-3	NA	CSVRQGSATDTQYF	TGCAGCGTCCGACAGGGGTCGGCTACAGATACGCAGTATTTT
NA	TRBV5-5	TRBJ1-4	NA	CASSLGPNGEKLFF	TGTGCCAGCAGCTTGGGGCCCAACGGGGAGAAACTGTTTTTT
NA	TRBV27	TRBJ2-3	NA	CASSFGSGGGTDTQYF	NA
TRBD1	TRBV10-2	TRBJ2-7	NA	CASSQTGLYEQYF	TGCGCCAGCAGTCAGACAGGGCTCTACGAGCAGTACTTC
TRBD2	TRBV5-4	TRBJ2-5	NA	CASSTSGGLETQYF	TGTGCCAGCAGTACTAGCGGGGGGTTAGAGACCCAGTACTTC
NA	TRBV7-9	TRBJ2-6	NA	CASSVRGGDSGANVLTF	TGTGCCAGCAGCGTCAGGGGAGGGGACTCTGGGGCCAACGTCCTGACTTTC
TRBD2	TRBV6-4	TRBJ2-1	few	CASSLGGSGVYNEQFF	TGTGCCAGCAGCCTCGGAGGTAGCGGGGTTTACAATGAGCAGTTCTTC
NA	TRBV28	TRBJ1-5	NA	CASSTGISPGQPQHF	TGTGCCAGCAGTACAGGGATCTCACCGGGTCAGCCCCAGCATTTT
TRBD1	TRBV7-2	TRBJ1-2	NA	CASSLAGQANYGYTF	TGTGCCAGCAGCTTAGCGGGACAGGCGAACTATGGCTACACCTTC
TRBD2	TRBV3-1/TRBV3-2	TRBJ2-1	NA	CASSQDRTGTSGDNEQFF	TGTGCCAGCAGCCAAGATCGGACGGGGACTAGCGGGGACAATGAGCAGTTCTTC
TRBD2	TRBV5-1	TRBJ2-5	NA	CASSLSSGGLGETQYF	TGCGCCAGCAGCTTGTCTAGCGGGGGACTCGGGGAGACCCAGTACTTC
TRBD1	TRBV25-1	TRBJ1-1	NA	CASSAVIGTGGDTEAFF	TGTGCCAGCAGTGCCGTCATCGGGACAGGGGGTGACACTGAAGCTTTCTTT
NA	TRBV5-6	TRBJ1-6	NA	CASSGGERALSPLHF	TGTGCCAGCAGCGGCGGGGAGAGGGCCCTTTCACCCCTCCACTTT
NA	TRBV6-5	TRBJ1-1	NA	CASSYLGQENTEAFF	TGTGCCAGCAGTTATTTGGGGCAGGAGAACACTGAAGCTTTCTTT
TRBD2	TRBV11-2	TRBJ2-1	NA	CASSRLAATYNEQFF	TGTGCCAGCAGCCGTCTAGCGGCCACCTACAATGAGCAGTTCTTC
TRBD1	TRBV5-4	TRBJ1-1	NA	CASSLGTGWNTEAFF	TGTGCCAGCAGCTTGGGGACAGGGTGGAACACTGAAGCTTTCTTT
NA	TRBV18	TRBJ1-3	NA	CASSPTNRYLSGNTIYF	TGTGCCAGCTCACCTACTAACCGTTACCTCTCTGGAAACACCATATATTTT
NA	TRBV27	TRBJ1-5	few	CASSSGTPRYQPQHF	TGTGCCAGCAGTTCCGGGACACCTCGATATCAGCCCCAGCATTTT
NA	TRBV12-5	TRBJ1-2	NA	CASGLAPNSQGYTF	TGTGCTAGTGGTTTGGCCCCTAACAGCCAAGGCTACACCTTC
NA	TRBV5-1	TRBJ2-3	NA	CASSLDSGTDTQYF	TGCGCCAGCAGCTTGGACAGTGGTACAGATACGCAGTATTTT